This T cell receptor beta chain was profiled in a study of T cells after yellow fever vaccination. General study points: Clonotypes found in both CD4 and CD8 compartments made up a small share. Abundant clonotypes (contaminants from the bulk population) could be present in FACS-sorted repertoires.

This clonotype occurred many times. Its antigen is not identified. Template switching by 5'RACE produced TCR cDNA, adding a universal primer site and UMIs. TCRdb re-analysed the 5' RACE reads in MiXCR, keeping a single row per CDR3 protein. This repertoire shows roughly 27,000 distinct CDR3 sequences, about 5% found once; its top ten account for just over 40%. This material consisted of CD8+ T cells sorted from PBMCs, taken 10 days after the yellow fever booster vaccination. The TCR comes from a man aged 25-45 years who received the YFV17D yellow fever vaccine.

DNA for the CDR3: TGTGCCAGCAGCCCACTCTCGGGCGAGCAGTACTTC. Translating it yields CASSPLSGEQYF. The V call is TRBV6-5, the J call TRBJ2-7; D is undetermined. From germline, CDR1 is MNHEY and CDR2 SVGAGI. The CDR3 length is 12 residues. V was cut by 6 bases and J by 6 bases, with 12 bases left in between.